This TCR beta chain was retrieved from a study of blood T cell repertoires in COVID-19. The wider study: Sample material is recorded as cDNA or gDNA derived from T cells, B-cell-depleted T cells, or PBMCs.

Per germline, CDR1 SGHNT and CDR2 YYREEE (reference sequence). Trimming pared 1 base from V and 3 bases from J, leaving 9 bases between. The CDR3 runs 14 residues. Original methodology: Reference gene primer amplification gave estimated nucleated cell counts. Some clones are missing from TCRdb's copy, which holds only in-frame ones; the method was immunoSEQ multiplex PCR. V, J and clone size reflect that table, while D and trimming were determined from the DNA. The sample shows about 150,000 clones, under 95% of them seen only once. The origin of this receptor is a man in his fifties with acute or convalescent COVID-19. This rearrangement joins TRBV5-4 to TRBJ2-3, with no clear D. The sample comprised peripheral blood. The CDR3 loop is CASSLLDYTDTQYF. The CDR3 nucleotides are TGTGCCAGCAGCTTGCTAGATTATACAGATACGCAGTATTTT. Based on the CDR3 plus reference TRBV5-4 and TRBJ2-3, the full variable domain is ETGVTQSPTHLIKTRGQQVTLRCSSQSGHNTVSWYQQALGQGPQFIFQYYREEENGRGNFPPRFSGLQFPNYSSELNVNALELDDSALYLCASSLLDYTDTQYFGPGTRLTVL.